A selection of T cell receptor beta chains follows, all from one sample in a study of T cells in Graves' hyperthyroidism and ophthalmopathy. Using its own MiXCR run on the multiplex PCR reads, TCRdb lists one record per CDR3 protein. The sample consists of 500,000 to 650,000 distinct CDR3 sequences, 20% of them appearing once. Material for sequencing was blood. Receptor source: a man in his forties or fifties with Graves' ophthalmopathy. The conserved cysteine and the conserved F or W are not part of the CDR3 here. The order of the fields is J gene, D gene, V gene, CDR3 protein. A D gene is named only where the DNA matches it firmly.

>TRBJ2-5|NA|TRBV12-3/TRBV12-4
ASSLMVTQWGETQY
>TRBJ1-5|NA|TRBV6-2/TRBV6-3
ASSPGRNPQYSNQPQH
>TRBJ2-2|NA|TRBV28
ASSLRLGGTGELF
>TRBJ2-1|TRBD2|TRBV4-3
ASSQDQSLAGRSEQF
>TRBJ2-2|NA|TRBV27
ASSFVKQTGGELF
>TRBJ2-2|NA|TRBV2
ASRKGRVDGELF
>TRBJ2-5|NA|TRBV18
ASSPLRLGEAKETQY
>TRBJ2-1|NA|TRBV20-1
SARTYRYNEQF
>TRBJ2-7|NA|TRBV20-1
SAASIRDEQY
>TRBJ2-7|TRBD2|TRBV7-9
AAGGALYEQY
>TRBJ2-1|TRBD2|TRBV11-2
ASSLGWASGNEQF
>TRBJ1-1|TRBD1|TRBV9
ASSTGDSNTEAF
>TRBJ2-1|TRBD2|TRBV20-1
SATSGTSGIYNEQF
>TRBJ2-2|TRBD1|TRBV3-1
ASSLPFGTGGYTGELF
>TRBJ2-7|TRBD2|TRBV28
ASSLRTTSLVGRMGQY
>TRBJ2-7|TRBD1|TRBV19
ASRRQGGPYEQY
>TRBJ1-1|TRBD1|TRBV11-2
ASLRTGGVRNTEAF
>TRBJ2-5|NA|TRBV25-1
ASSDRTAQETQY
>TRBJ2-1|NA|TRBV6-5
ASGYGGKGKPYNEQF
>TRBJ2-5|TRBD1|TRBV12-3/TRBV12-4
ASSDRGGPETQY
>TRBJ1-2|TRBD1|TRBV7-6
ASSSKPGQDFYGYT
>TRBJ1-2|TRBD1|TRBV5-1
ASSYRQGADGYT
>TRBJ1-1|NA|TRBV6-5
ASSYSEMGNTEAF
>TRBJ2-7|NA|TRBV7-8
ASSPGASYEQY